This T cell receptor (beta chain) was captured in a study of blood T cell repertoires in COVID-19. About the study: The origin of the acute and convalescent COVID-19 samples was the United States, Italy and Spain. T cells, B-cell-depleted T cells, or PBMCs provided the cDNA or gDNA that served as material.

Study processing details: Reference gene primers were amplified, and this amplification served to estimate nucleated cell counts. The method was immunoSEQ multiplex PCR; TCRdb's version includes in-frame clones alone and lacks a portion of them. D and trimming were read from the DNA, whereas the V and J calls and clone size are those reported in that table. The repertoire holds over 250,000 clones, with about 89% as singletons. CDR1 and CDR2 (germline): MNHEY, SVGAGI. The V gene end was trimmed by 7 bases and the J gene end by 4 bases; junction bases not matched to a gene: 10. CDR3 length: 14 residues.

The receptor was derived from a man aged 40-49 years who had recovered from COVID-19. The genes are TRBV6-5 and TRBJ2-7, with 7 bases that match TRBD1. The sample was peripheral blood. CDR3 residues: CASTPNRGRYEQYF. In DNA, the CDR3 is TGTGCCAGCACTCCTAACAGGGGAAGATACGAGCAGTACTTC.